This TCR beta chain was sequenced during a study of low-dose radiotherapy and immunotherapy resistance in tumors. TRAV- and TRBV-specific primers were used for first-strand cDNA, which covered alpha and beta chains. Using a constant-region primer together with a V-primer adapter, TCRs were subjected to about 20 PCR cycles of amplification. Amplification of the isolated mRNA used in vitro transcription. TCRdb ran MiXCR on the reads and lists one entry per CDR3 protein. In the table there are around 100,000 distinct CDR3 sequences, less than 25% of which are singletons. Germline V gene data show CDR1 as MDHEN and CDR2 as SYDVKM. This CDR3 has 16 amino acids. Between the trimmed V and J ends, which lost 6 bases and 8 bases, there was a span of 24 bases. Specified time point: after trial treatment. Treatment reported: LDRT plus nivolumab, ipilimumab, low-dose cyclophosphamide and aspirin (RACIN trial).

The V and J genes are TRBV28 and TRBJ2-3; D may be TRBD2 (12 bases). Here the sequenced sample was PBMCs, taken after low-dose radiotherapy plus immunotherapy. The sequence was obtained from a male donor with prostate cancer. CDR3 region: CASSAGTGGLAGTQYF. The CDR3 DNA reads TGTGCCAGCAGCGCGGGGACAGGGGGACTAGCGGGTACGCAGTATTTT. The full variable domain, in which reference TRBV28 and TRBJ2-3 provide the parts outside the CDR3, is DVKVTQSSRYLVKRTGEKVFLECVQDMDHENMFWYRQDPGLGLRLIYFSYDVKMKEKGDIPEGYSVSREKKERFSLILESASTNQTSMYLCASSAGTGGLAGTQYFGPGTRLTVL.